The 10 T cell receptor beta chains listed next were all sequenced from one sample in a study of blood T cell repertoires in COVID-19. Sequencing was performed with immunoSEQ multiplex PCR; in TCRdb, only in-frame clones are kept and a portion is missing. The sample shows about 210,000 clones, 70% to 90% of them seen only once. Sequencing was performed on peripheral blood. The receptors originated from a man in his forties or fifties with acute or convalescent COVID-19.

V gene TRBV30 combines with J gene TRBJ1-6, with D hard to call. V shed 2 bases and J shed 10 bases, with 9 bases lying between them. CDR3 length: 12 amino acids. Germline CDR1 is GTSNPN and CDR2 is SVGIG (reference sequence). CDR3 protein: CAWSRPGSPLHF. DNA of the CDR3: TGTGCCTGGAGTCGCCCGGGATCACCCCTCCACTTT.

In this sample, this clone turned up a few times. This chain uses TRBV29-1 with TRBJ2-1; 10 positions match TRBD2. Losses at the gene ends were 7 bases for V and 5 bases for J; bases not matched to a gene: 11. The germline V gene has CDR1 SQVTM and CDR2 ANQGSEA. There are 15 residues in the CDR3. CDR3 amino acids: CSARRSLAGDNEQFF. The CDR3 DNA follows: TGCAGCGCCCGAAGATCGCTAGCGGGGGACAATGAGCAGTTCTTC.

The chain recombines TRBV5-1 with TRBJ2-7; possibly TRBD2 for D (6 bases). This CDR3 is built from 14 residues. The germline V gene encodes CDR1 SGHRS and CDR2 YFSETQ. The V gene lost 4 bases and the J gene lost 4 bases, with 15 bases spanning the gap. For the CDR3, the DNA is TGCGCCAGCAGCGAGGGACTCCCCCATTACGAGCAGTACTTC. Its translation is CASSEGLPHYEQYF. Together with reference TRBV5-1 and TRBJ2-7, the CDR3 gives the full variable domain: KAGVTQTPRYLIKTRGQQVTLSCSPISGHRSVSWYQQTPGQGLQFLFEYFSETQRNKGNFPGRFSGRQFSNSRSEMNVSTLELGDSALYLCASSEGLPHYEQYFGPGTRLTVT.

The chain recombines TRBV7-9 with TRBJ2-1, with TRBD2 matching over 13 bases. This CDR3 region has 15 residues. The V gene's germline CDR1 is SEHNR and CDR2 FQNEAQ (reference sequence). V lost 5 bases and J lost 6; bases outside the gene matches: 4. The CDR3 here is CASSAWTSGGNEQFF. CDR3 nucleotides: TGTGCCAGCAGCGCCTGGACTAGCGGGGGCAATGAGCAGTTCTTC.

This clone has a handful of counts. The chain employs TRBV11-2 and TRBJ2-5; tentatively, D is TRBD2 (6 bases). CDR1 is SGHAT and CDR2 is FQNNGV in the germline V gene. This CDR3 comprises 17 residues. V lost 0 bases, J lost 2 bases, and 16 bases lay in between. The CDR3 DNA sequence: TGTGCCAGCAGCTTAGATGGAATCTCGGGGGTGCAAGAGACCCAGTACTTC. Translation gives CASSLDGISGVQETQYF.

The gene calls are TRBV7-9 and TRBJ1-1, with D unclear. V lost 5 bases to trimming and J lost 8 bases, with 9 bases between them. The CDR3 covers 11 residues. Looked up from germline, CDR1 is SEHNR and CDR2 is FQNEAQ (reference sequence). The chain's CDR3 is CASSGTIEAFF. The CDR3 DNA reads TGTGCCAGCAGCGGAACTATCGAAGCTTTCTTT.

The CDR3 sequence: CASSSVRLAGVPDTQYF. In DNA form, the CDR3 reads TGTGCCAGCAGCTCGGTCAGACTAGCGGGAGTCCCAGATACGCAGTATTTT. The V gene is TRBV7-6, the J gene TRBJ2-3; 12 bases are a match to TRBD2. V gave up 4 bases and J gave up 4 bases; unmatched junction bases: 9. CDR3 size: 17 residues. The germline V gene encodes CDR1 SGHVS and CDR2 FNYEAQ.

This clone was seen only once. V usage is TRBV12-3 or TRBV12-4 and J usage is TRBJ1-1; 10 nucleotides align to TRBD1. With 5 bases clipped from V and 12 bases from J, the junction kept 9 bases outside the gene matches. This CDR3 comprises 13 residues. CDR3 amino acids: CASSNYDRGQSFF. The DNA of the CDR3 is TGTGCCAGCAGTAACTACGACAGGGGGCAGTCTTTCTTT.

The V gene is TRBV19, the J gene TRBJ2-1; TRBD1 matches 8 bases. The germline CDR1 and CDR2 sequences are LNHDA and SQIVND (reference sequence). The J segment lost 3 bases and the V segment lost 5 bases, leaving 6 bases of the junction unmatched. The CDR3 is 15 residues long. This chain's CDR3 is CASSARQGNYNEQFF. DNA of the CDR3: TGTGCCAGTAGTGCCCGACAGGGGAACTACAATGAGCAGTTCTTC.

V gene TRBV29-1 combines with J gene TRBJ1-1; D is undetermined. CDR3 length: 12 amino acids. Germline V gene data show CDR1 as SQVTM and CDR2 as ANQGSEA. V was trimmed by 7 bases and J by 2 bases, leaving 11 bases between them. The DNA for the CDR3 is TGCAGCGGGGAGACACTAAACACTGAAGCTTTCTTT. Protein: CSGETLNTEAFF.